These T cell receptor beta chains were read from a single sample in a study of tumor-infiltrating lymphocytes in localized non-small cell lung cancer. TCRdb's copy holds only in-frame clones and misses some; the assay was immunoSEQ multiplex PCR. The data hold 15,000 to 20,000 clones, with 60% to 85% observed a single time. The sample was lung tumor tissue. Receptor source: a human donor with non-small cell lung cancer. CDR3s include the opening cysteine and the closing phenylalanine or tryptophan. Fields, in order: D gene, V gene, clone size, J gene, CDR3 protein, CDR3 DNA. A D gene is named only where the DNA matches it firmly. Part of the rows lack a size; the others show once, few, many or a class for expanded clones.

NA,TRBV7-9,few,TRBJ1-2,CASSPQTGGYGYTF,TGTGCCAGCAGCCCTCAGACAGGAGGATATGGCTACACCTTC
TRBD1,TRBV19,NA,TRBJ1-2,CASSRDRAVYGYTF,TGTGCCAGCAGCCGCGACAGGGCCGTCTATGGCTACACCTTC
TRBD2,TRBV10-1,NA,TRBJ2-3,CASSGLAGARGQYF,TGCGCCAGCAGTGGTCTAGCGGGAGCAAGGGGACAGTATTTT
NA,TRBV7-6,NA,TRBJ2-3,CASSPSWGSSGGRGDTQYF,TGTGCCAGCAGCCCATCCTGGGGTTCTTCGGGGGGCCGGGGAGATACGCAGTATTTT
TRBD1,TRBV2,NA,TRBJ2-7,CASSRQGYEQYF,TGTGCCAGCAGTAGACAGGGGTACGAGCAGTACTTC
TRBD2,TRBV9,NA,TRBJ2-1,CASQLAGGGNEQFF,TGTGCCAGTCAGCTAGCGGGAGGAGGCAATGAGCAGTTCTTC
NA,TRBV5-6,NA,TRBJ1-3,CASSLVEYSSFSGNTIYF,TGTGCCAGCAGCTTGGTAGAGTACAGCTCATTCTCTGGAAACACCATATATTTT
TRBD2,TRBV5-4,NA,TRBJ2-5,CASSLKFGLAGQETQYF,TGTGCCAGCAGCTTGAAGTTCGGACTAGCGGGGCAAGAGACCCAGTACTTC
NA,TRBV6-5,NA,TRBJ2-4,CASSYRFGGAKNIQYF,TGTGCCAGCAGTTACCGCTTTGGGGGGGCCAAAAACATTCAGTACTTC
NA,TRBV7-2,NA,TRBJ2-7,CASSLLSEQYF,TGTGCCAGCAGCTTACTGTCCGAGCAGTACTTC
TRBD1,TRBV7-2,few,TRBJ1-2,CASSPGQGRVYGYTF,TGTGCCAGCAGCCCGGGACAGGGAAGGGTCTATGGCTACACCTTC
NA,TRBV2,NA,TRBJ2-3,CVSGFGTDTQYF,TGTGTCTCCGGCTTCGGCACAGATACGCAGTATTTT
NA,TRBV5-1,NA,TRBJ1-4,CASSLWGRPNEKLFF,TGCGCCAGCAGCTTGTGGGGGCGTCCTAATGAAAAACTGTTTTTT
NA,TRBV7-2,NA,TRBJ2-4,CASSLAPSGGVGQYF,TGTGCCAGCAGCTTGGCCCCTTCAGGGGGGGTAGGTCAGTACTTC
NA,TRBV5-1,NA,TRBJ2-7,CASSPGAGGYEQYF,TGCGCCAGCAGCCCAGGGGCAGGGGGGTACGAGCAGTACTTC
NA,TRBV18,once,TRBJ1-4,CASSRVQAESLQEKLFF,TGTGCCAGCTCAAGGGTTCAAGCGGAAAGCCTACAAGAAAAACTGTTTTTT
TRBD1,TRBV6-4,NA,TRBJ2-2,CASSASGGDTGELFF,TGTGCCAGCAGTGCTTCAGGGGGCGACACCGGGGAGCTGTTTTTT
NA,TRBV29-1,few,TRBJ2-2,CSVGSTEAGELFF,TGCAGCGTTGGATCAACGGAGGCCGGGGAGCTGTTTTTT
NA,TRBV27,NA,TRBJ2-5,CASSLGEGGTPWGTQYF,TGTGCCAGCAGTTTAGGGGAAGGGGGGACCCCGTGGGGTACCCAGTACTTC
TRBD1,TRBV19,NA,TRBJ1-5,CASSVRFRDRYSNQPQHF,TGTGCCAGTAGTGTCCGATTCCGGGACAGATATAGCAATCAGCCCCAGCATTTT
NA,TRBV7-2,NA,TRBJ2-7,CASSPSGYEQYF,TGTGCCAGCAGCCCCTCGGGCTACGAGCAGTACTTC
NA,TRBV4-3,NA,TRBJ2-4,CASSQDRAHPAKNIQYF,TGCGCCAGCAGCCAAGATAGGGCTCACCCTGCCAAAAACATTCAGTACTTC
TRBD1,TRBV4-3,NA,TRBJ2-7,CASSRSMGDSSYEQYF,TGCGCCAGCAGCCGCTCGATGGGGGACAGCTCCTACGAGCAGTACTTC
NA,TRBV11-2,NA,TRBJ1-3,CASSHYTVLSGNTIYF,TGTGCCAGCAGCCACTACACCGTTCTCTCTGGAAACACCATATATTTT
NA,TRBV25-1,medium-sized,TRBJ2-2,CASSPLARSNTGELFF,TGTGCCAGCAGTCCTCTAGCGAGGTCGAACACCGGGGAGCTGTTTTTT
NA,TRBV5-6,NA,TRBJ2-7,CASSLVPGGRRSEQYF,TGTGCCAGCAGCTTGGTGCCCGGGGGGCGCAGGTCCGAGCAGTACTTC
NA,TRBV2,NA,TRBJ2-7,CASRLTSTSYEQYF,TGTGCCAGCAGGCTGACTTCGACTTCCTACGAGCAGTACTTC
NA,TRBV15,NA,TRBJ2-2,CATSRTQGSTGELFF,TGTGCCACCAGCAGAACGCAGGGGAGCACCGGGGAGCTGTTTTTT
NA,TRBV2,NA,TRBJ2-3,CASSGDGKKSDTQYF,TGTGCCAGCAGTGGGGACGGGAAAAAATCAGATACGCAGTATTTT
TRBD2,TRBV11-1,few,TRBJ2-7,CASSSGTSGTYEQYF,TGTGCCAGCAGCTCCGGGACTAGCGGGACCTACGAGCAGTACTTC
TRBD1,TRBV5-8,few,TRBJ1-5,CASGDRGGNQPQHF,TGTGCCAGCGGCGACAGGGGAGGCAATCAGCCCCAGCATTTT
NA,TRBV5-1,NA,TRBJ1-1,CASSLEAGLNTEAFF,TGCGCCAGCAGCTTGGAAGCAGGGCTGAACACTGAAGCTTTCTTT
NA,TRBV6-6,few,TRBJ2-7,CASRADYREQYF,TGTGCCAGCCGAGCCGACTACCGCGAGCAGTACTTC
TRBD1,TRBV7-9,NA,TRBJ2-7,CASSSRQGRDEQYF,TGTGCCAGCAGCTCCCGACAGGGGAGAGACGAGCAGTACTTC
TRBD1,TRBV5-1,NA,TRBJ1-5,CASSLGDRDSNQPQHF,TGCGCCAGCAGCTTGGGGGACAGGGATAGCAATCAGCCCCAGCATTTT
NA,TRBV7-9,once,TRBJ1-1,CATGMNTEAFF,TGTGCGACGGGCATGAACACTGAAGCTTTCTTT
TRBD1,TRBV5-1,NA,TRBJ1-6,CASSLTAGGNSPLHF,TGCGCCAGCAGCTTAACCGCAGGGGGCAATTCACCCCTCCACTTT
TRBD1,TRBV9,few,TRBJ2-1,CASSARQGRHEQFF,TGTGCCAGCAGCGCCCGACAGGGGAGACATGAGCAGTTCTTC
TRBD2,TRBV12-5,NA,TRBJ2-3,CASGLSTSPPQYF,TGTGCTAGTGGTTTATCGACTAGCCCTCCGCAGTATTTT
NA,TRBV27,NA,TRBJ2-1,CASSLRLAETGYNEQFF,TGTGCCAGCAGTTTGAGGCTAGCGGAGACAGGGTACAATGAGCAGTTCTTC
TRBD1,TRBV7-2,NA,TRBJ2-7,CASSNRDRGTYEQYF,TGTGCCAGCAGCAACCGGGACAGGGGCACCTACGAGCAGTACTTC
TRBD1,TRBV5-5,NA,TRBJ2-7,CASRGTDLWEQYF,TGTGCCAGCAGAGGGACAGACCTCTGGGAGCAGTACTTC
NA,TRBV10-3,NA,TRBJ1-2,CAISESTKDYGYTF,TGTGCCATCAGTGAGTCCACCAAGGACTATGGCTACACCTTC
NA,TRBV2,NA,TRBJ2-1,CASSVDSGQFF,TGTGCCAGCAGTGTGGACAGTGGGCAGTTCTTC
TRBD2,TRBV9,NA,TRBJ2-2,CASSVGLAGSSGNTGELFF,TGTGCCAGCAGCGTTGGGCTAGCGGGATCCTCAGGGAACACCGGGGAGCTGTTTTTT
NA,TRBV11-2,NA,TRBJ1-2,CASSLVYGMGPVYGYTF,TGTGCCAGCAGCTTAGTGTACGGTATGGGGCCGGTCTATGGCTACACCTTC
NA,TRBV11-1,NA,TRBJ1-3,CASSRPGSGNTIYF,TGTGCCAGCAGCAGGCCCGGGTCTGGAAACACCATATATTTT
NA,TRBV7-6,once,TRBJ2-7,CASSLAEGGEQYF,TGTGCCAGCAGCTTAGCGGAAGGCGGGGAGCAGTACTTC
NA,TRBV4-3,NA,TRBJ2-1,CASSQEGLARYNEQFF,TGCGCCAGCAGCCAAGAGGGGCTAGCGAGGTACAATGAGCAGTTCTTC
NA,TRBV4-2,NA,TRBJ1-5,CASSQDPEAPSQPQHF,TGTGCCAGCAGCCAAGATCCCGAGGCCCCCTCTCAGCCCCAGCATTTT
TRBD1,TRBV5-4,NA,TRBJ1-1,CASSLVRTGRADDMNTEAFF,TGTGCCAGCAGCTTGGTGAGGACAGGGAGGGCCGACGACATGAACACTGAAGCTTTCTTT
NA,TRBV10-1,NA,TRBJ2-7,CASSNPPGRISYEQYF,TGCGCCAGCAGTAATCCTCCGGGACGGATTTCCTACGAGCAGTACTTC
NA,TRBV27,NA,TRBJ2-4,CASSLQVGANIQYF,TGTGCCAGCAGTCTCCAGGTGGGGGCGAACATTCAGTACTTC
TRBD2,TRBV7-3,NA,TRBJ2-3,CASSSGLATDTQYF,TGTGCCAGCAGCTCAGGACTAGCTACAGATACGCAGTATTTT
TRBD1,TRBV29-1,NA,TRBJ1-1,CSVATPGQGFTEAFF,TGCAGCGTTGCCACACCGGGACAGGGTTTCACTGAAGCTTTCTTT